Sequencing of this T cell receptor (beta chain) was carried out in a study of T cells in Graves' hyperthyroidism and ophthalmopathy. The length of the CDR3 is 15 residues. Germline V gives CDR1 MDHEN, CDR2 SYDVKM. Trimming pared 4 bases from V and 3 bases from J, leaving 16 bases between. Overall study results and limits: A model using 13 V-J features told ophthalmopathy apart from stable hyperthyroidism.

The sample holds many counts of this clonotype. What it binds is unknown. Based on clinical symptoms, serum thyroxine and TRAb, thyroid ultrasound and orbital computed tomography, diagnoses were reached. Authors of the study amplified TCR beta CDR3 regions from RNA transcripts. Primed by the HTBI set, a first-round RT-PCR was run on the TCR CDR3. Via MiXCR, TCRdb re-called the multiplex PCR reads, giving one row per CDR3 protein. The sample lists around 35,000 distinct CDR3 sequences, 52% occurring once. The material sequenced was blood. The chain links TRBV28 to TRBJ2-7; D possibly corresponds to TRBD2 (6 bases). The receptor was derived from a woman in her thirties or forties with Graves' ophthalmopathy. In DNA, the CDR3 is TGTGCCAGCAGTTCTCGACACGGGGGTAGCTACGAGCAGTACTTC. Residues: CASSSRHGGSYEQYF.